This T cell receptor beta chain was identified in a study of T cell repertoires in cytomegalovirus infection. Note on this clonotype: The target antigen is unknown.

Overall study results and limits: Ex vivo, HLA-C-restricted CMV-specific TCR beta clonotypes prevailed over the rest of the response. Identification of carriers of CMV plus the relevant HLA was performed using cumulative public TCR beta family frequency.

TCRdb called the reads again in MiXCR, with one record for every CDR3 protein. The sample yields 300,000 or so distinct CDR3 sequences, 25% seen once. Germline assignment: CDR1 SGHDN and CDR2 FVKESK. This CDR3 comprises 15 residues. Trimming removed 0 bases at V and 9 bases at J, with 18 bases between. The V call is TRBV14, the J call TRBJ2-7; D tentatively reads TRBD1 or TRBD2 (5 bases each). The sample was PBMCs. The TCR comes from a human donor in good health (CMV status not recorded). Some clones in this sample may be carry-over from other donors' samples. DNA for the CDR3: TGTGCCAGCAGCCAAGATCTAGGGGCGAGCGGATTGCAGTACTTC. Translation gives CASSQDLGASGLQYF.